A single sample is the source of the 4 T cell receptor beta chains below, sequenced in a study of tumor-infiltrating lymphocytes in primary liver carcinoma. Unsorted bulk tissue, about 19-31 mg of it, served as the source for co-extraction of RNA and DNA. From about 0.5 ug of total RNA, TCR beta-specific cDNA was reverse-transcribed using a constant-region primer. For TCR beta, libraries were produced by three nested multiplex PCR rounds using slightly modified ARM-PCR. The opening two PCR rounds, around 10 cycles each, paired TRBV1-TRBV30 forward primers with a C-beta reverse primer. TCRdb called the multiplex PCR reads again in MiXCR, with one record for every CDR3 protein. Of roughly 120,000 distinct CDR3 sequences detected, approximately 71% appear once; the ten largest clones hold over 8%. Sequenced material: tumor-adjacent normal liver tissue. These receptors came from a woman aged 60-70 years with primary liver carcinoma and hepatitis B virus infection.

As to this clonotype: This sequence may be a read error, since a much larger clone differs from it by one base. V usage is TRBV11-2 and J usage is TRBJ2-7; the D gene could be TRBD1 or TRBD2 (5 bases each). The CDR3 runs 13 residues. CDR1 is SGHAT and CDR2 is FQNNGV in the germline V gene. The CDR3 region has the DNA TGTGCCAGCGGCTTAAGGGGAGAGTACGAGCAGTACTTC. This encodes CASGLRGEYEQYF.

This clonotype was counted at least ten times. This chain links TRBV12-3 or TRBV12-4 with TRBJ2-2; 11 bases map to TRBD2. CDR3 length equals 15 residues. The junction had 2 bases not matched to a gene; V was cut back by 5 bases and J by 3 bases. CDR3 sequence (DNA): TGTGCCAGCAGTCCTAGCGGGAGGCACACCGGGGAGCTGTTTTTT. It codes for CASSPSGRHTGELFF.

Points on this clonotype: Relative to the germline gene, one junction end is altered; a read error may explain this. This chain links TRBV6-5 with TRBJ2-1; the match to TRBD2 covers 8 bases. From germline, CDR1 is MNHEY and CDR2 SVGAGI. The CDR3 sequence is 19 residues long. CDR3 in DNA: TGTGCCAGCAGTCACTCGTCCATCGGGACTAGGAGTTCCTATAATGAGCAGTTCTTC. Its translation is CASSHSSIGTRSSYNEQFF.

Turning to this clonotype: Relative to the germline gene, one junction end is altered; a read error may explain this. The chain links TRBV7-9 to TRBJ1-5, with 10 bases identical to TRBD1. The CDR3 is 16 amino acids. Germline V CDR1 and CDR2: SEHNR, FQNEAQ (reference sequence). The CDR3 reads CASSERDRGSDRPQHF. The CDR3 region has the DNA TGTGCCAGCAGCGAACGGGACAGGGGTTCGGATCGGCCCCAACATTTT. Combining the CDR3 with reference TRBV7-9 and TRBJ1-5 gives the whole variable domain DTGVSQNPRHKITKRGQNVTFRCDPISEHNRLYWYRQTLGQGPEFLTYFQNEAQLEKSRLLSDRFSAERPKGSFSTLEIQRTEQGDSAMYLCASSERDRGSDRPQHFGDGTRLSIL.